The subject of this entry is one T cell receptor (beta chain). Preparation of the TCRbeta library involved a method that used unique molecular identifiers. TCRdb fed the PCR reads into MiXCR, producing one record per CDR3 protein. The sample holds roughly 500,000 distinct CDR3 sequences, around an eighth seen once. The germline V and J ends were trimmed by 8 bases and 3 bases, with 14 bases remaining between them. Germline V gene data show CDR1 as MNHEY and CDR2 as SVGEGT. The CDR3 sequence is 13 residues long. This specimen comes from a study of T-cell reconstitution after alpha-beta-depleted transplantation in children.

The sequenced sample was PBMCs from the stem cell graft donor, obtained from the stem cell graft. This TCR was sampled from a human donor who donated a stem cell graft to a child with combined immunodeficiency. The V gene is TRBV6-2 or TRBV6-3, the J gene TRBJ2-7; the D is unclear. DNA for the CDR3: TGTGCCAGCGTTCACTCGCGGAACTACGAGCAGTACTTC. This encodes CASVHSRNYEQYF.